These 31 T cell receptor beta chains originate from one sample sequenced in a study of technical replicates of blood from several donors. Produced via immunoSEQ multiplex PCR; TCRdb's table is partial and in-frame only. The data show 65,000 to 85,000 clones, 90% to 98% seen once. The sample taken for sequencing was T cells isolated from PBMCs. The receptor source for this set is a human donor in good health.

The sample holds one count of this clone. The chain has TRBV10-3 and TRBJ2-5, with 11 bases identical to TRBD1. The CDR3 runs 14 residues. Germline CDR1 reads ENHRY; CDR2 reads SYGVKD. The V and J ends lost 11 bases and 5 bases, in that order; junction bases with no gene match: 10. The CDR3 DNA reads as TGTGCCTGCAGGAGGGACAGGGGGGACGAGACCCAGTACTTC. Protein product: CACRRDRGDETQYF.

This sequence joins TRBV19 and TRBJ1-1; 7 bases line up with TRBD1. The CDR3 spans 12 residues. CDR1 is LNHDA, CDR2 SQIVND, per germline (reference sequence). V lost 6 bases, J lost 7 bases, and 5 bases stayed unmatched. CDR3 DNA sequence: TGTGCCAGTAGCCGAAGGGACAGTGAAGCTTTCTTT. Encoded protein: CASSRRDSEAFF.

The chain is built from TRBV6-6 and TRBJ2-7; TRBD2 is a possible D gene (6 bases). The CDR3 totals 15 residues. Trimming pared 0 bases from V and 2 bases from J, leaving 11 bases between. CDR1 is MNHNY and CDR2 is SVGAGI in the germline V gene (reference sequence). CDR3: CASSYSGLKPYEQYF. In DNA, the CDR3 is TGTGCCAGCAGTTACTCGGGACTTAAACCCTACGAGCAGTACTTC.

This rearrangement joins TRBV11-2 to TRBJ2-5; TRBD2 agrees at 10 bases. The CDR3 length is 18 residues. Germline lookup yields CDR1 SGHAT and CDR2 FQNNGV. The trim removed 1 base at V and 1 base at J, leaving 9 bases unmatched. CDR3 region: CASSLGRTSGTIQETQYF. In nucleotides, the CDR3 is TGTGCCAGCAGCTTAGGAAGGACTAGCGGAACTATCCAAGAGACCCAGTACTTC.

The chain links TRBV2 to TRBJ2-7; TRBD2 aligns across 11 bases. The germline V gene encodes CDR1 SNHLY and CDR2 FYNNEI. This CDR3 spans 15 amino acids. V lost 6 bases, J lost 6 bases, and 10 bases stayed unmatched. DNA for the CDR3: TGTGCCAGCAGCGATAGACTAGCGGGATTAGGCGAGCAGTACTTC. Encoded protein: CASSDRLAGLGEQYF.

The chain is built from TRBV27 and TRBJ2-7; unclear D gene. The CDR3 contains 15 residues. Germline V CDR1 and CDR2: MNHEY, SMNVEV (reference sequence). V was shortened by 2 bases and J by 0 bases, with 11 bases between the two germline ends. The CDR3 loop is CASSLVYSSSYEQYF. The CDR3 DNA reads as TGTGCCAGCAGTTTAGTGTACTCCTCCTCCTACGAGCAGTACTTC.

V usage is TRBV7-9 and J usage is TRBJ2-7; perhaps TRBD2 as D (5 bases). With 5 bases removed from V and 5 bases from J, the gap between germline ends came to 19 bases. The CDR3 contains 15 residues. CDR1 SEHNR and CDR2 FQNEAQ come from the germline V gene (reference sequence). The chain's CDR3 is CASSPRKSGFDEQYF. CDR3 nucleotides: TGTGCCAGCAGCCCCAGGAAATCGGGGTTCGACGAGCAGTACTTC. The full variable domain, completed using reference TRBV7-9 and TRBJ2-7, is DTGVSQNPRHKITKRGQNVTFRCDPISEHNRLYWYRQTLGQGPEFLTYFQNEAQLEKSRLLSDRFSAERPKGSFSTLEIQRTEQGDSAMYLCASSPRKSGFDEQYFGPGTRLTVT.

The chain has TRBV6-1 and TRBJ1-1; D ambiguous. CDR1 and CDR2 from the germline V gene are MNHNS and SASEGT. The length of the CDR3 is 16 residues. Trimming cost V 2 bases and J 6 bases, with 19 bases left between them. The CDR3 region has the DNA TGTGCCAGCAGTGAACCCCTGATAGGCAGGTCCCCTGAAGCTTTCTTT. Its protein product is CASSEPLIGRSPEAFF.

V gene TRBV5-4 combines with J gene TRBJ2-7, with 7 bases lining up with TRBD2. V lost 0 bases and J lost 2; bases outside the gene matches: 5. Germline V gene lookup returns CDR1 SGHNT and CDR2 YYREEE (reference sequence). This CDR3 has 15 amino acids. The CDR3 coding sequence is TGTGCCAGCAGCTTGGGGGGCGGGAGTGCCTACGAGCAGTACTTC. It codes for CASSLGGGSAYEQYF.

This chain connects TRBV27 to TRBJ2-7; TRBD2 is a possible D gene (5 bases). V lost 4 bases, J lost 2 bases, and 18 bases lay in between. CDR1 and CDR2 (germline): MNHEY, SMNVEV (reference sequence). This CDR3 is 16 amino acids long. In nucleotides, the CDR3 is TGTGCCAGCAGTTCATTCGGGATGGGTCGGGCCTACGAGCAGTACTTC. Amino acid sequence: CASSSFGMGRAYEQYF.

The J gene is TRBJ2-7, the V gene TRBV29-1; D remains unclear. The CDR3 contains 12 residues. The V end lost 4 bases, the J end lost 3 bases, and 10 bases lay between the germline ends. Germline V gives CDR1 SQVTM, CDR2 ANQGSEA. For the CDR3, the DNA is TGCAGCGTTGCCCCCGGCGGCTACGAGCAGTACTTC. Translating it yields CSVAPGGYEQYF.

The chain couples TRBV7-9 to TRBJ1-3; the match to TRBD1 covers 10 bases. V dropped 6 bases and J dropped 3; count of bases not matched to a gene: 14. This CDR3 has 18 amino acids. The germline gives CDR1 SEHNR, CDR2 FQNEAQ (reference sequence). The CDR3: CASRSAWTGGVYGNTIYF. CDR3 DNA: TGTGCCAGCAGAAGCGCGTGGACAGGGGGAGTCTATGGAAACACCATATATTTT.

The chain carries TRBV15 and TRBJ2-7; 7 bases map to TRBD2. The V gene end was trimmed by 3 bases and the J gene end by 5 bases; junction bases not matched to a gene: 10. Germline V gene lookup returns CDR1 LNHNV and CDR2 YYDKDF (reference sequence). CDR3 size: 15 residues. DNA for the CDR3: TGTGCCACCAGCAGGAAGTTCGGGAGGCCCCACGAGCAGTACTTC. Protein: CATSRKFGRPHEQYF.

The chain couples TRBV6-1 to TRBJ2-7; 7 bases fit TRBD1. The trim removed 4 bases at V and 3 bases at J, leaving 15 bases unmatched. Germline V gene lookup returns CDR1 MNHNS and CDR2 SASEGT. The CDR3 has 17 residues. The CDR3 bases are TGTGCCAGCAGTGTGTCATTCTTAGGGGACAGAGTCTACGAGCAGTACTTC. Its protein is CASSVSFLGDRVYEQYF.

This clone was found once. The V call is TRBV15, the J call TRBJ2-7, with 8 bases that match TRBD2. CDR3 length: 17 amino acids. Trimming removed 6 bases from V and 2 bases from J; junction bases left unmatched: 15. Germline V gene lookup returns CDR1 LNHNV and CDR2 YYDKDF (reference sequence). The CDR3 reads CATSPARTTGGAYEQYF. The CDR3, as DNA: TGTGCCACCAGTCCCGCTCGCACAACGGGGGGGGCCTACGAGCAGTACTTC.

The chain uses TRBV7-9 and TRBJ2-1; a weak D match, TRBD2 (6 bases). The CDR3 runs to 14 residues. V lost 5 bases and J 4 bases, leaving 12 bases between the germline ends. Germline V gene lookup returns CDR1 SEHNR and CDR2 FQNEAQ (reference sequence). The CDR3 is CASSPGTSYNEQFF. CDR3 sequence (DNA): TGTGCCAGCAGCCCCGGGACTTCTTACAATGAGCAGTTCTTC. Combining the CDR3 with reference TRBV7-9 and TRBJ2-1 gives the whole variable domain DTGVSQNPRHKITKRGQNVTFRCDPISEHNRLYWYRQTLGQGPEFLTYFQNEAQLEKSRLLSDRFSAERPKGSFSTLEIQRTEQGDSAMYLCASSPGTSYNEQFFGPGTRLTVL.

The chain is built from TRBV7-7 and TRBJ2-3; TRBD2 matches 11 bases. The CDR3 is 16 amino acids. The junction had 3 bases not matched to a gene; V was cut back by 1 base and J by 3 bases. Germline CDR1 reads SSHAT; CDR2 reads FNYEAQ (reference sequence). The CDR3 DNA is TGTGCCAGCAGCTTAGGGTCTAGCGGGAGGACAGATACGCAGTATTTT. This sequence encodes CASSLGSSGRTDTQYF.

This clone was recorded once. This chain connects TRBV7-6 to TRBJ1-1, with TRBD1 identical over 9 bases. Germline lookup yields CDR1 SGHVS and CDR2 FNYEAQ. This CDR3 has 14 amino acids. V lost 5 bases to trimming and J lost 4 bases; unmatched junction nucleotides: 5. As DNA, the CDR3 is TGTGCCAGCAGCCGACAGGGGGACGGCACTGAAGCTTTCTTT. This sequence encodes CASSRQGDGTEAFF.

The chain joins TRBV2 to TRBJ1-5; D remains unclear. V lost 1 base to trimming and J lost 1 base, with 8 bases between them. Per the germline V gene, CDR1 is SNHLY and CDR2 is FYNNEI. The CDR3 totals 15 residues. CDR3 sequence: CASSEEGGSNQPQHF. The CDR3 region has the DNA TGTGCCAGCAGTGAAGAAGGCGGGAGCAATCAGCCCCAGCATTTT.

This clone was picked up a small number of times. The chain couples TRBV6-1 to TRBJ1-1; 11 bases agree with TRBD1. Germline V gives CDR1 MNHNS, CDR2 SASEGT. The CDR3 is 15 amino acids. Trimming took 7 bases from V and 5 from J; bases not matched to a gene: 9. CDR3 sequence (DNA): TGTGCCAGCACTTGGACAGGGGGCATGGAAACTGAAGCTTTCTTT. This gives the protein CASTWTGGMETEAFF.

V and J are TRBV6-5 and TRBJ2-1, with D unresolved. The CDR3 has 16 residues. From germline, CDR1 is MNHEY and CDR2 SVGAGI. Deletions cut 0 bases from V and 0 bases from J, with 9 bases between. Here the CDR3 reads CASSYSPHSSYNEQFF. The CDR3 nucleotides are TGTGCCAGCAGTTACTCCCCCCACAGCTCCTACAATGAGCAGTTCTTC.

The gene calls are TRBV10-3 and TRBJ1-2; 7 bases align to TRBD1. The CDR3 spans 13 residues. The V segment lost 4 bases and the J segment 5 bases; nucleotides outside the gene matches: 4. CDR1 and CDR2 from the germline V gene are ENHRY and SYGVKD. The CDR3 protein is CAISAQGDYGYTF. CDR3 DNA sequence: TGTGCCATCAGTGCCCAGGGGGATTATGGCTACACCTTC.

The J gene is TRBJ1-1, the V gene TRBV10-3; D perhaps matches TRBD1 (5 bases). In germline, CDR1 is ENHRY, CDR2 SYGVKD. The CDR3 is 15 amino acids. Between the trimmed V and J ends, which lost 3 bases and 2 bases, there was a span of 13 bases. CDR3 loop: CAISDWGVGNTEAFF. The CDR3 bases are TGTGCCATCAGTGATTGGGGGGTGGGTAACACTGAAGCTTTCTTT.

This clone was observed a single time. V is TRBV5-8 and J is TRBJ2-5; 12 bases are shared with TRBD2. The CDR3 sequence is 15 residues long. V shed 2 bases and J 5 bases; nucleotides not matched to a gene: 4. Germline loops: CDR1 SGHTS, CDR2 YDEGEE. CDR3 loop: CASSFGLAGGETQYF. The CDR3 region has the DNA TGTGCCAGCAGCTTTGGTCTAGCGGGGGGGGAGACCCAGTACTTC.

CDR3 coding DNA: TGCAGCGTCGGACCCACCTACAGGGCCGATACGCAGTATTTT. Translation gives CSVGPTYRADTQYF. The chain recombines TRBV29-1 with TRBJ2-3; D is possibly TRBD1 (6 bases). Trimming shortened V by 6 bases and J by 6 bases, and 19 bases separated the two germline ends. The CDR3 is 14 amino acids. CDR1 SQVTM and CDR2 ANQGSEA come from the germline V gene.

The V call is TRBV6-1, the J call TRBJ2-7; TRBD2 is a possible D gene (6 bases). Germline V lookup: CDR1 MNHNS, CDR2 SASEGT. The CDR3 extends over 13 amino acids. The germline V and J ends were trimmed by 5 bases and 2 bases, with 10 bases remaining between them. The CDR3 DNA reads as TGTGCCAGCAGTTTGGACTACACCTACGAGCAGTACTTC. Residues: CASSLDYTYEQYF.

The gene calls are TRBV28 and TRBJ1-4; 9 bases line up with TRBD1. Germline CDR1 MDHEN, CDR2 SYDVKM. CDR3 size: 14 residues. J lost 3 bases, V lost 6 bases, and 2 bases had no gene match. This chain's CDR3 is CASRTGGPNEKLFF. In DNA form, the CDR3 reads TGTGCCAGCAGGACAGGGGGACCTAATGAAAAACTGTTTTTT. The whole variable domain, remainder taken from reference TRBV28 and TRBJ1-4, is DVKVTQSSRYLVKRTGEKVFLECVQDMDHENMFWYRQDPGLGLRLIYFSYDVKMKEKGDIPEGYSVSREKKERFSLILESASTNQTSMYLCASRTGGPNEKLFFGSGTQLSVL.

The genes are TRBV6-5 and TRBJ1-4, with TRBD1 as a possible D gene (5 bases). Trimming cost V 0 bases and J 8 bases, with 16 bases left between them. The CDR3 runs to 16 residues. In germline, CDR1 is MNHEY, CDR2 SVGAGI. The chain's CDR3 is CASSYSILGRGEKLFF. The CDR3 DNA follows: TGTGCCAGCAGTTACTCGATTCTAGGGCGGGGGGAAAAACTGTTTTTT.

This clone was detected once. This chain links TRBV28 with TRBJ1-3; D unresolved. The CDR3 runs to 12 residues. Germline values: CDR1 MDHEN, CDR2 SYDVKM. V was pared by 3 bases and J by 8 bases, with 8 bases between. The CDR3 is CASSLFRDTIYF. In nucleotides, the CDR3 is TGTGCCAGCAGTTTGTTCCGGGACACCATATATTTT.

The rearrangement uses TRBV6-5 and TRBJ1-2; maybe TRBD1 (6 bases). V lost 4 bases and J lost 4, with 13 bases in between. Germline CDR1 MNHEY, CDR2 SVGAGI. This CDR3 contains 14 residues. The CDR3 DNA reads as TGTGCCAGCAGTTCCATACAGGGTAGCTATGGCTACACCTTC. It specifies CASSSIQGSYGYTF.

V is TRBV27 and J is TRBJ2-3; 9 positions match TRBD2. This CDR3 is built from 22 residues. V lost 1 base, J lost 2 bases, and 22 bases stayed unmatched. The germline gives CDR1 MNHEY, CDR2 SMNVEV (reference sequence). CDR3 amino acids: CASSLYPRTSDFFRPPTDTQYF. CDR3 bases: TGTGCCAGCAGTTTATATCCTAGGACTAGCGATTTCTTCCGGCCTCCCACAGATACGCAGTATTTT.